This is a list of T cell receptor beta chains from one sample in a study of identical twins. TCRdb fed the 5' RACE reads into MiXCR, producing one record per CDR3 protein. The data hold approximately 700,000 distinct CDR3 sequences, with 5.5% to 7.5% observed a single time. The sequencing sample was made of naive T cells sorted from blood. These receptors came from a man between 18 and 35 years old in good health. CDR3s include the opening cysteine and the closing phenylalanine or tryptophan. Each record gives: CDR3 protein, J gene, V gene.

CDR3aa: CASSSGTVIANTGELFF; j_gene: TRBJ2-2; v_gene: TRBV5-5
CDR3aa: CASITSGRGNTGELFF; j_gene: TRBJ2-2; v_gene: TRBV12-3/TRBV12-4
CDR3aa: CASSYGSGAGSPLHF; j_gene: TRBJ1-6; v_gene: TRBV6-5
CDR3aa: CASSVGLAATYEQYF; j_gene: TRBJ2-7; v_gene: TRBV9
CDR3aa: CASSVLEDRPVEQYF; j_gene: TRBJ2-7; v_gene: TRBV2
CDR3aa: CASSFSQSQETQYF; j_gene: TRBJ2-5; v_gene: TRBV12-3/TRBV12-4
CDR3aa: CASSDKGQGIYGYTF; j_gene: TRBJ1-2; v_gene: TRBV2
CDR3aa: CASSYSGLGLGTDTQYF; j_gene: TRBJ2-3; v_gene: TRBV6-5
CDR3aa: CASSTALGGYTF; j_gene: TRBJ1-2; v_gene: TRBV27
CDR3aa: CSARQLREETQYF; j_gene: TRBJ2-5; v_gene: TRBV20-1
CDR3aa: CASSTQPTDTQYF; j_gene: TRBJ2-3; v_gene: TRBV7-9
CDR3aa: CASSYGTSGSYEQYF; j_gene: TRBJ2-7; v_gene: TRBV6-5
CDR3aa: CASSSRTGSNEQFF; j_gene: TRBJ2-1; v_gene: TRBV5-1
CDR3aa: CASSPPSGRDNRDTQYF; j_gene: TRBJ2-3; v_gene: TRBV9
CDR3aa: CASSEMGQGIYEQYF; j_gene: TRBJ2-7; v_gene: TRBV2
CDR3aa: CATDGRDEQFF; j_gene: TRBJ2-1; v_gene: TRBV10-3
CDR3aa: CSIPGQGTNTGELFF; j_gene: TRBJ2-2; v_gene: TRBV29-1
CDR3aa: CASSPGGNGETQYF; j_gene: TRBJ2-5; v_gene: TRBV7-9
CDR3aa: CASLGQGGGGANVLTF; j_gene: TRBJ2-6; v_gene: TRBV19
CDR3aa: CASSFMVF; j_gene: TRBJ1-2; v_gene: TRBV7-9
CDR3aa: CASSLGPSSYNSPLHF; j_gene: TRBJ1-6; v_gene: TRBV7-2
CDR3aa: CATSGAGGYTEAFF; j_gene: TRBJ1-1; v_gene: TRBV15
CDR3aa: CASSRVPGLEDYEQYF; j_gene: TRBJ2-7; v_gene: TRBV5-1
CDR3aa: CASSDIPGSPADTQYF; j_gene: TRBJ2-3; v_gene: TRBV25-1
CDR3aa: CASSLRREWRLAGFNEQFF; j_gene: TRBJ2-1; v_gene: TRBV12-3/TRBV12-4
CDR3aa: CASSTRLAGGYTGELFF; j_gene: TRBJ2-2; v_gene: TRBV5-1
CDR3aa: CATSRFGLFNEQFF; j_gene: TRBJ2-1; v_gene: TRBV15
CDR3aa: CASSLGGFSTDTQYF; j_gene: TRBJ2-3; v_gene: TRBV7-6
CDR3aa: CASSLAQSGRALDTQYF; j_gene: TRBJ2-3; v_gene: TRBV5-1
CDR3aa: CASSYGRHSDIGANVLTF; j_gene: TRBJ2-6; v_gene: TRBV6-5